Listed below are T cell receptor beta chains from one sample, sequenced in a study of Ad26.COV2.S vaccination and SARS-CoV-2 variants. Sequencing was performed with immunoSEQ multiplex PCR; in TCRdb, only in-frame clones are kept and a portion is missing. The sample shows roughly 350,000 clones, approximately 90% of them seen only once. Sequenced here: peripheral blood, sampled in a trial of Ad26.COV2.S vaccine versus placebo. The receptors derive from a person between 18 and 65 years old who received the Ad26.COV2.S COVID-19 vaccine or a placebo. The CDR3 runs from the conserved cysteine through the conserved F or W. The D gene is left open where the match is weak. Clone size is given for some rows only: seen once, a few or many times, or a class if the clone is expanded.

j_call v_call clone_size d_call cdr3_aa cdr3_nt
TRBJ2-3 TRBV19 . . CASGGVDTQYF TGTGCCTCTGGGGGCGTAGATACGCAGTATTTT
TRBJ2-2 TRBV7-8 . . CASSFPSVNTGELFF TGTGCCAGCAGCTTTCCCAGCGTGAACACCGGGGAGCTGTTTTTT
TRBJ1-3 TRBV18 . . CASSEGAGNTIYF TGTGCCAGCTCCGAAGGGGCTGGAAACACCATATATTTT
TRBJ2-2 TRBV3-1/TRBV3-2 . TRBD1 CASSQDLQGITGELFF TGTGCCAGCAGCCAAGACCTACAGGGGATCACCGGGGAGCTGTTTTTT
TRBJ2-5 TRBV2 . . CAGSEARPGGGQETQYF TGTGCCGGCAGTGAAGCCCGTCCTGGAGGGGGCCAAGAGACCCAGTACTTC
TRBJ2-1 TRBV24-1 once . CATSDRTLTNEQFF TGTGCCACCAGTGATAGGACCCTAACTAATGAGCAGTTCTTC
TRBJ1-6 TRBV28 . TRBD1 CASRTGLHNSPLHF TGTGCCAGCAGGACAGGGCTACATAATTCACCCCTCCACTTT
TRBJ2-7 TRBV3-1/TRBV3-2 . TRBD1 CASTLRDRDHEQYF TGTGCCAGCACCCTCCGGGACAGGGACCACGAGCAGTACTTC
TRBJ2-1 TRBV4-1 . TRBD2 CASSQATSGGYNEQFF TGCGCCAGCAGCCAAGCGACTAGCGGGGGCTACAATGAGCAGTTCTTC
TRBJ1-1 TRBV7-8 once . CASSLSGFAEAFF TGTGCCAGCAGCTTAAGTGGGTTCGCTGAAGCTTTCTTT
TRBJ2-1 TRBV28 . . CASSLRGPRREQFF TGTGCCAGCAGTCTGAGAGGGCCCAGACGTGAGCAGTTCTTC
TRBJ2-3 TRBV11-3 . TRBD1 CASSSQGTDTQYF TGTGCCAGCAGCTCACAGGGGACAGATACGCAGTATTTT
TRBJ2-7 TRBV7-2 . . CASSPDRLYEQYF TGTGCCAGCAGCCCGGACAGACTCTACGAGCAGTACTTC
TRBJ1-1 TRBV20-1 . . CSASSGAEAFF TGCAGTGCTAGTAGCGGAGCTGAAGCTTTCTTT
TRBJ1-1 TRBV5-4 . TRBD1 CASSFQGATEAFF TGTGCCAGCAGCTTCCAGGGGGCCACTGAAGCTTTCTTT
TRBJ2-1 TRBV5-6 . . CASSLEQGNEQFF TGTGCCAGCAGCTTGGAACAGGGAAATGAGCAGTTCTTC
TRBJ1-6 TRBV5-5 . TRBD1 CASSLDRGSNSPLHF TGTGCCAGCAGCTTAGACAGGGGAAGCAATTCACCCCTCCACTTT
TRBJ1-5 TRBV6-5 . TRBD1 CATGLQGGLNQPQHF TGTGCCACCGGGTTACAGGGGGGGCTCAATCAGCCCCAGCATTTT
TRBJ1-1 TRBV5-4 . TRBD1 CASSPGTGVNTEAFF TGTGCCAGCAGCCCGGGGACAGGGGTGAACACTGAAGCTTTCTTT
TRBJ1-4 TRBV7-9 once . CASSSQEGDANEKLFF TGTGCCAGCAGCTCCCAAGAGGGGGATGCTAATGAAAAACTGTTTTTT
TRBJ2-1 TRBV29-1 . TRBD2 CSVEGLAGGNEQFF TGCAGCGTTGAAGGACTAGCGGGGGGCAATGAGCAGTTCTTC
TRBJ2-7 TRBV5-1 few . CASSLVAQLQRGEQYF TGCGCCAGCAGCTTGGTGGCGCAACTGCAAAGGGGCGAGCAGTACTTC
TRBJ2-5 TRBV5-1 many . CASSPGLGGETQYF TGCGCCAGCAGCCCTGGACTAGGGGGGGAGACCCAGTACTTC
TRBJ2-7 TRBV5-6 . . CASSSDRIYEQYF TGTGCCAGCAGCTCAGACAGGATCTACGAGCAGTACTTC
TRBJ2-3 TRBV3-1/TRBV3-2 . TRBD2 CASSRHSGTSTDTQYF TGTGCCAGCAGCCGTCATAGCGGGACTAGCACAGATACGCAGTATTTT
TRBJ2-5 TRBV5-4 . TRBD1 CASSLGDRGETQYF TGTGCCAGCAGCTTGGGGGACAGGGGTGAGACCCAGTACTTC
TRBJ2-7 TRBV3-1/TRBV3-2 . TRBD2 CASSPPGGYEQYF TGTGCCAGCAGCCCTCCCGGGGGGTACGAGCAGTACTTC
TRBJ1-1 TRBV12-3/TRBV12-4 . . CASSRGQNTEAFF TGTGCCAGCAGCCGGGGACAGAACACTGAAGCTTTCTTT
TRBJ1-2 TRBV7-9 few TRBD1 CASWGKTGSGYTF TGTGCCAGCTGGGGGAAGACAGGGTCCGGCTACACCTTC
TRBJ2-5 TRBV28 . . CASSPQGTQYF TGTGCCAGCAGCCCCCAAGGGACCCAGTACTTC
TRBJ1-2 TRBV7-2 . . CASSLWAGQNYGYTF TGTGCCAGCAGCTTATGGGCTGGACAGAACTATGGCTACACCTTC
TRBJ2-2 TRBV7-7 . . CASSLFPGSNTGELFF TGTGCCAGCAGCTTATTCCCGGGCTCGAACACCGGGGAGCTGTTTTTT
TRBJ2-7 TRBV19 . . CASSIWGGSYEQYF TGTGCCAGTAGTATATGGGGTGGATCCTACGAGCAGTACTTC
TRBJ2-7 TRBV9 . TRBD1 CASSATGVGSEQYF TGTGCCAGCAGCGCGACAGGGGTCGGGTCCGAGCAGTACTTC
TRBJ2-3 TRBV5-4 . TRBD1 CASSSRQGADTQYF TGTGCCAGCAGCTCTCGACAGGGGGCGGATACGCAGTATTTT
TRBJ2-1 TRBV11-3 . TRBD2 CASSLGLALGSNEQFF TGTGCCAGCAGCCTCGGACTAGCTTTAGGGTCCAATGAGCAGTTCTTC
TRBJ1-6 TRBV7-2 . . CASSTPRREKGSPLHF TGTGCCAGCAGCACTCCCCGCAGGGAGAAGGGCTCACCCCTCCACTTT
TRBJ1-1 TRBV5-8 . TRBD1 CASSPGTGARNTEAFF TGTGCCAGCAGCCCCGGGACAGGGGCTCGGAACACTGAAGCTTTCTTT
TRBJ2-1 TRBV5-1 once TRBD2 CASSLVASGGYSYNEQFF TGCGCCAGCAGCTTGGTGGCTAGCGGGGGGTACTCCTACAATGAGCAGTTCTTC
TRBJ2-7 TRBV11-2 . . CASSLDLGLEQYF TGTGCCAGCAGCTTAGATCTAGGTCTCGAGCAGTACTTC
TRBJ1-4 TRBV19 . . CASRALENEKLFF TGTGCCAGTAGGGCACTGGAGAATGAAAAACTGTTTTTT
TRBJ1-2 TRBV18 . TRBD1 CASSTQPGQGFSTAGGYTF TGTGCCAGCTCAACACAGCCGGGACAGGGTTTCTCGACCGCTGGGGGCTACACCTTC
TRBJ1-3 TRBV28 . . CASSSTGSGNTIYF TGTGCCAGCAGTTCCACAGGCTCTGGAAACACCATATATTTT
TRBJ1-5 TRBV19 . . CASSITAVNQPQHF TGTGCCAGTAGTATAACGGCGGTCAATCAGCCCCAGCATTTT
TRBJ2-1 TRBV5-1 . . CASSLVLSSYNEQFF TGCGCCAGCAGCTTGGTTCTAAGCTCCTACAATGAGCAGTTCTTC
TRBJ1-2 TRBV28 once . CASSFPEGRGNYGYTF TGTGCCAGCAGTTTCCCCGAGGGACGAGGGAACTATGGCTACACCTTC
TRBJ2-1 TRBV2 . . CASSDRVLQFF TGTGCCAGCAGTGACAGGGTTTTGCAGTTCTTC
TRBJ1-2 TRBV10-3 . TRBD1 CAISVGDRHGYTF TGTGCCATCAGTGTCGGGGACAGACATGGCTACACCTTC
TRBJ1-1 TRBV10-3 . . CAIRGDTEAFF TGTGCCATCCGGGGGGACACTGAAGCTTTCTTT
TRBJ2-7 TRBV28 . TRBD1 CASSRTGSANEQYF TGTGCCAGCAGCAGGACAGGGTCGGCGAACGAGCAGTACTTC